This TCR beta chain derives from a study of T-cell memory formation after mild COVID-19. This clonotype was detected a few times. What it binds is not known. TCRdb fed the 5' RACE reads into MiXCR, producing one record per CDR3 protein. Of about 360,000 distinct CDR3 sequences listed, approximately 14% are singletons. The CDR3 runs to 13 residues. Germline values: CDR1 MDHEN, CDR2 SYDVKM. V gave up 7 bases and J gave up 3 bases, with 12 bases separating them. Overall study findings and caveats: A second wave of clones peaked on day 37, and their SARS-CoV-2 specificity went unconfirmed.

V and J are TRBV28 and TRBJ2-5, with D perhaps TRBD1 or TRBD2 (5 bases each). This receptor was taken from a man aged 18 to 29 who had mild COVID-19 (a few samples of this study predate the infection). Cell type and time point are not known. Sample: PBMCs or a T cell subset sorted from them (not recorded which). The CDR3 loop reads CASTLGGKETQYF. CDR3 DNA: TGTGCCAGCACCCTTGGGGGAAAAGAGACCCAGTACTTC.